This is a list of T cell receptor beta chains from one sample in a study of blood T cell repertoires in COVID-19. Using immunoSEQ multiplex PCR, the repertoire was profiled, and TCRdb retains in-frame clones only, with some absent. This table has about 61,000 clones, roughly 86% appearing once. The sample comprised peripheral blood. Receptors originate from a woman in her 50s with active or convalescent COVID-19. The CDR3 runs from the conserved cysteine through the conserved F or W. The D gene is left open where the match is weak. The size field is filled for only some rows; it gives once, few, many or a size class.

D: TRBD1; V: TRBV6-1; J: TRBJ1-5; size: -; DNA: TGTGCCAGCAGTGAGTGGCGCCCGGGACAGACACCTAATAGCAATCAGCCCCAGCATTTT; CDR3: CASSEWRPGQTPNSNQPQHF
D: TRBD2; V: TRBV20-1; J: TRBJ2-2; size: -; DNA: TGCAGTGCTAGTAGCGGGACGAACACCGGGGAGCTGTTTTTT; CDR3: CSASSGTNTGELFF
D: TRBD2; V: TRBV7-8; J: TRBJ2-1; size: -; DNA: TGTGCCAGCAGCTTAGGGCTAGCGGGGTACAATGAGCAGTTCTTC; CDR3: CASSLGLAGYNEQFF
D: -; V: TRBV27; J: TRBJ1-1; size: -; DNA: TGTGCCAGCATGCCAAAGAACTTTCTGAACACTGAAGCTTTCTTT; CDR3: CASMPKNFLNTEAFF
D: TRBD2; V: TRBV5-1; J: TRBJ2-7; size: once; DNA: TGCGCCAGCAGTGAGAAAGCGGGAGACGTCTACGAGCAGTACTTC; CDR3: CASSEKAGDVYEQYF
D: -; V: TRBV7-7; J: TRBJ2-1; size: -; DNA: TGTGCTAGCAGCTTGGGGCGGGAAACCTACAATGAGCAGTTCTTC; CDR3: CASSLGRETYNEQFF
D: TRBD2; V: TRBV6-2/TRBV6-3; J: TRBJ2-7; size: -; DNA: TGTGCCAGCAGCCCTCCTTTACTAGCGGGAGTGTCCTACGAGCAGTACTTC; CDR3: CASSPPLLAGVSYEQYF
D: -; V: TRBV4-1; J: TRBJ1-1; size: -; DNA: TGCGCCAGCAGCCAAAGACCCCTCAGGGTAATGAACACTGAAGCTTTCTTT; CDR3: CASSQRPLRVMNTEAFF
D: -; V: TRBV27; J: TRBJ1-6; size: -; DNA: TGTGCCAGCGGGCAGGGGCGCGAACCCCTCCACTTT; CDR3: CASGQGREPLHF
D: -; V: TRBV7-3; J: TRBJ2-5; size: -; DNA: TGTGCCAGCAGCTTATATGCAGGGTGGAAAGAGACCCAGTACTTC; CDR3: CASSLYAGWKETQYF
D: TRBD1; V: TRBV6-6; J: TRBJ1-5; size: -; DNA: TGTGCCAGCAGTAGGGGACAGCCGGCGGGGCCCCAGCATTTT; CDR3: CASSRGQPAGPQHF
D: -; V: TRBV9; J: TRBJ2-7; size: -; DNA: TGTGCCAGCAGCGTAGCGGCGGGTAGTGGCGAGCAGTACTTC; CDR3: CASSVAAGSGEQYF
D: -; V: TRBV3-1/TRBV3-2; J: TRBJ2-7; size: -; DNA: TGTGCCAGCAGCCAAGGGGGGGTCAGGCCGGGCGAGCAGTACTTC; CDR3: CASSQGGVRPGEQYF
D: -; V: TRBV12-3/TRBV12-4; J: TRBJ2-7; size: -; DNA: TGTGCCAGCAGTTTACGCACAAATTACGAGCAGTACTTC; CDR3: CASSLRTNYEQYF
D: -; V: TRBV7-9; J: TRBJ1-5; size: -; DNA: TGTGCCAGCAGCCCGGGACTCTCGGTTCAGCCCCAGCATTTT; CDR3: CASSPGLSVQPQHF
D: -; V: TRBV5-4; J: TRBJ2-2; size: -; DNA: TGTGCCAGCAGCTTGGGAGGCCCCAGGAACACCGGGGAGCTGTTTTTT; CDR3: CASSLGGPRNTGELFF
D: TRBD1; V: TRBV5-6; J: TRBJ1-2; size: -; DNA: TGTGCCAGCAGCCCACAGGGGTCAATGCTGTATGGCTACACCTTC; CDR3: CASSPQGSMLYGYTF
D: -; V: TRBV12-3/TRBV12-4; J: TRBJ1-5; size: -; DNA: TGTGCCAGCAGTTTTGAGGGTTCGCAGCCCCAGCATTTT; CDR3: CASSFEGSQPQHF
D: -; V: TRBV11-3; J: TRBJ2-1; size: -; DNA: TGTGCCAGCAGCTTAGGGGGACTCGGGGCCGGGGGTGAGCAGTTCTTC; CDR3: CASSLGGLGAGGEQFF
D: TRBD2; V: TRBV11-3; J: TRBJ2-1; size: -; DNA: TGTGCCAGCAGCTTAGGTCTAGCGGGACCAAATGAGCAGTTCTTC; CDR3: CASSLGLAGPNEQFF
D: -; V: TRBV25-1; J: TRBJ1-2; size: -; DNA: TGTGCCAGCAGCGGCGGGGGTTCTGGCTACACCTTC; CDR3: CASSGGGSGYTF
D: -; V: TRBV19; J: TRBJ2-5; size: -; DNA: TGTGCCAGTAGCCTCATAGGGGGGGCGCTGGTTGAGACCCAGTACTTC; CDR3: CASSLIGGALVETQYF
D: -; V: TRBV19; J: TRBJ1-1; size: -; DNA: TGTGCCAGTAGTCCCCTAGGGGTTCCGGGCTCGAGAACTGAAGCTTTCTTT; CDR3: CASSPLGVPGSRTEAFF
D: TRBD1; V: TRBV10-3; J: TRBJ2-1; size: -; DNA: TGTGCCATCAGTGAGTCGCGGACAGGGACGGTATCCTTCTTC; CDR3: CAISESRTGTVSFF
D: -; V: TRBV4-1; J: TRBJ2-3; size: -; DNA: TGCGCCAGCAGCCAAGAGAGGCGGGAAAGCACAGATACGCAGTATTTT; CDR3: CASSQERRESTDTQYF
D: TRBD1; V: TRBV7-6; J: TRBJ2-3; size: -; DNA: TGTGCCAGCAGCCCGGTTCCGGGACAGGGGAATCGTGCAGATACGCAGTATTTT; CDR3: CASSPVPGQGNRADTQYF
D: -; V: TRBV6-6; J: TRBJ2-7; size: -; DNA: TGTGCCAGCAGTTACTCGTCGAATACGCGATACGAGCAGTACTTC; CDR3: CASSYSSNTRYEQYF
D: TRBD2; V: TRBV14; J: TRBJ2-3; size: -; DNA: TGTGCCAGCAGCCAAGGTAGCGGGAGGGCAGATACGCAGTATTTT; CDR3: CASSQGSGRADTQYF
D: -; V: TRBV2; J: TRBJ1-2; size: -; DNA: TGTGCCAGCAGCGAAGGGTGGGGGAGGAGCGATGGCTACACCTTC; CDR3: CASSEGWGRSDGYTF
D: TRBD1; V: TRBV5-1; J: TRBJ2-1; size: -; DNA: TGCGCCAGCAGCTTGCTCAGGGGGCGTGATGAGCAGTTCTTC; CDR3: CASSLLRGRDEQFF
D: TRBD2; V: TRBV5-1; J: TRBJ2-5; size: -; DNA: TGCGCCAGCAGCTCGGGACTAGCGGGAGACGAGACCCAGTACTTC; CDR3: CASSSGLAGDETQYF
D: TRBD2; V: TRBV5-1; J: TRBJ2-7; size: -; DNA: TGCGCCAGCAGCTTCAGTGGGAGGGATTCCTACGAGCAGTACTTC; CDR3: CASSFSGRDSYEQYF
D: TRBD2; V: TRBV19; J: TRBJ2-1; size: -; DNA: TGTGCCAGTAGTCCGGAAGCGGGAACCTACAATGAGCAGTTCTTC; CDR3: CASSPEAGTYNEQFF
D: -; V: TRBV13; J: TRBJ1-1; size: -; DNA: TGTGCCAGCAGCTGGCATCTGAACACTGAAGCTTTCTTT; CDR3: CASSWHLNTEAFF
D: TRBD1; V: TRBV5-1; J: TRBJ1-5; size: -; DNA: TGCGCCAGCAGCTCCTTGGACAGGGAAAGGCCCCAGCATTTT; CDR3: CASSSLDRERPQHF
D: -; V: TRBV30; J: TRBJ2-1; size: -; DNA: TGTGCCTGGAGCCCCGGACAGAGCTCCTACAATGAGCAGTTCTTC; CDR3: CAWSPGQSSYNEQFF
D: TRBD2; V: TRBV9; J: TRBJ2-7; size: -; DNA: TGTGCCAGCAGCGTATCGTCGGGACTAGCCTACGAGCAGTACTTC; CDR3: CASSVSSGLAYEQYF
D: -; V: TRBV30; J: TRBJ2-4; size: -; DNA: TGTGCCTGGGGAGCCTCAGGGGTGAAGGATAACATTCAGTACTTC; CDR3: CAWGASGVKDNIQYF
D: TRBD1; V: TRBV5-6; J: TRBJ2-7; size: -; DNA: TGTGCCAGCAGCTTGGGGGACAGGACCCACGAGCAGTACTTC; CDR3: CASSLGDRTHEQYF
D: TRBD1; V: TRBV2; J: TRBJ1-1; size: -; DNA: TGTGCCATCAACAGGGGGGGAAACACTGAAGCTTTCTTT; CDR3: CAINRGGNTEAFF
D: TRBD1; V: TRBV12-3/TRBV12-4; J: TRBJ1-2; size: -; DNA: TGTGCCAGCAGTTCGGACAGGGCAGACTACACCTTC; CDR3: CASSSDRADYTF
D: -; V: TRBV6-1; J: TRBJ2-7; size: -; DNA: TGTGCCAGCAGTGAAACGCCGCGAGTTGAGTACTTC; CDR3: CASSETPRVEYF